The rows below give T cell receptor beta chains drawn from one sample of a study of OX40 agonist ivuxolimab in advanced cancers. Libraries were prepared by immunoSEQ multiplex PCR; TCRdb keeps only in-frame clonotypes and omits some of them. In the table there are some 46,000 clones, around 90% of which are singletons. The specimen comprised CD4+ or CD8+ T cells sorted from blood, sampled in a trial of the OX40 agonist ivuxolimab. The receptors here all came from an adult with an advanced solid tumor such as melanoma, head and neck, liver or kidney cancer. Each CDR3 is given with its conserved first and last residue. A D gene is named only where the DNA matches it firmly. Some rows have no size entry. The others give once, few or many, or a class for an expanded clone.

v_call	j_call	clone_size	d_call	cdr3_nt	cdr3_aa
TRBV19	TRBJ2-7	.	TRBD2	TGTGCCAGTAGTATAGCGCTCGGGGGGGCCCCCCCCTACGAGCAGTACTTC	CASSIALGGAPPYEQYF
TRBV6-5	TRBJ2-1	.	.	TGTGCCAGCAGTTACTCGTTGGGCCACAATGAGCAGTTCTTC	CASSYSLGHNEQFF
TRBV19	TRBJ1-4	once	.	TGTGCCAGTAGTATAGATCCAGTGGAGGGGTCCGGTGAAAAACTGTTTTTT	CASSIDPVEGSGEKLFF
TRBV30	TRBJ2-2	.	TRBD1	TGTGCCTGGACCCGGGACAGTTCGAACACCGGGGAGCTGTTTTTT	CAWTRDSSNTGELFF
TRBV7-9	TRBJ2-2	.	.	TGTGCCAGCAGCTTAGCGACGGCCACCGGGGAGCTGTTTTTT	CASSLATATGELFF
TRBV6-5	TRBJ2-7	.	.	TGTGCCAGCAGTTCCCCAAGGGGCTACGAGCAGTACTTC	CASSSPRGYEQYF
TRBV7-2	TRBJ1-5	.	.	TGTGCCAGCAGCCAAGGGGGTCATAATCAGCCCCAGCATTTT	CASSQGGHNQPQHF
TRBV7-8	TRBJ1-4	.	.	TGTGCCAGCAGCTTAGCGGGGACGGGGAATGAAAAACTGTTTTTT	CASSLAGTGNEKLFF
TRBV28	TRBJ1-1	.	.	TGTGCCAGCAGCCCAAATACAGGGATGAACACTGAAGCTTTCTTT	CASSPNTGMNTEAFF
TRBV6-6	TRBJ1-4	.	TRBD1	TGTGCCAGCAGTTACGGGGGACAGGGGGATAAAAAACTGTTTTTT	CASSYGGQGDKKLFF
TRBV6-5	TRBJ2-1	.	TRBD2	TGTGCCAGCAGTTATTCTAGCGGGGGGATAAATGAGCAGTTCTTC	CASSYSSGGINEQFF
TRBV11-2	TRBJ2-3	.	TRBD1	TGTGCCAGCAACGTGGGGAGGACAGGGACCACAGATACGCAGTATTTT	CASNVGRTGTTDTQYF
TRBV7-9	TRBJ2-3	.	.	TGTGCCAGCAGCCTACGGACCTCCACAGATACGCAGTATTTT	CASSLRTSTDTQYF
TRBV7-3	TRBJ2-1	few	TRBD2	TGTGCCAGCAGCTTACGCCCCGGACTAGCCAATCCCCAGGATGAGCAGTTCTTC	CASSLRPGLANPQDEQFF
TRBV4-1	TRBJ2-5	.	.	TGCGCCAGCAGCTTAGAAGGGGCGGAGACCCAGTACTTC	CASSLEGAETQYF
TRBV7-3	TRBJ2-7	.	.	TGTGCCAGCAGCACAGGATACGAGCAGTACTTC	CASSTGYEQYF
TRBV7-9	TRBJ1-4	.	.	TGTGCCAGCAGCTTAGACAGGGCCCCTCTGTTTTTT	CASSLDRAPLFF
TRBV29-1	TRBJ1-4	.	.	TGCAGCGTTCTAGGGGACCAGGACCCAACTAATGAAAAACTGTTTTTT	CSVLGDQDPTNEKLFF
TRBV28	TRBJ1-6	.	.	TGTGCCAGCAGTTTTCAAGGGACACCCCTCCACTTT	CASSFQGTPLHF
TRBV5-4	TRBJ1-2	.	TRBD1	TGTGCCAGCAGCTATACGACAGGGGATGGGGGCTACACCTTC	CASSYTTGDGGYTF
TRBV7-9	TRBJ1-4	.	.	TGTGCCAGCAGCTTCTCAGGGGAAGCGACTAATGAAAAACTGTTTTTT	CASSFSGEATNEKLFF
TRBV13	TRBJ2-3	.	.	TGTGCCAGCAGCCCGAGGACCGAAACCCCAGATACGCAGTATTTT	CASSPRTETPDTQYF
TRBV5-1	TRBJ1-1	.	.	TGCGCCAGCAGCTTGCCAGGGGAAGCTTTCTTT	CASSLPGEAFF
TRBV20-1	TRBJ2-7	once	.	TGCAGTGCTATAGAGGACTACGAGCAGTACTTC	CSAIEDYEQYF
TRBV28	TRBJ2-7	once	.	TGTGCCCTCCGCGGCGCAGACTCCACCGAGCAGTACTTC	CALRGADSTEQYF
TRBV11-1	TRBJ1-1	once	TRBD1	TGTGCCAGCAGCTTAGGACAGGGGTTGTACACTGAAGCTTTCTTT	CASSLGQGLYTEAFF
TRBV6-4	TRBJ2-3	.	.	TGTGCCAGCAGTGACGGGCGGGGTGGCACAGATACGCAGTATTTT	CASSDGRGGTDTQYF
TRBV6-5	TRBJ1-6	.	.	TGTGCCAGCAGGGAGGGGTCGGTTACTAATTCACCCCTCCACTTT	CASREGSVTNSPLHF
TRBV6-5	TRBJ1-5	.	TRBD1	TGTGCCAGCCTCGGACAGGGTTATACTCAGCCCCAGCATTTT	CASLGQGYTQPQHF
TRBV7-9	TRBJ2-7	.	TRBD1	TGTGCCAGCAGCTCGCGACAGGGAGTCTTCTACGAGCAGTACTTC	CASSSRQGVFYEQYF
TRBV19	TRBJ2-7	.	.	TGTGCCAGTAGTTCGCGGGACGGGTTAAGCTACGAGCAGTACTTC	CASSSRDGLSYEQYF
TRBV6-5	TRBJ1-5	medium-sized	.	TGTGCCAGCAGTTACTCTGGGGGTAACCAGCCCCAGCATTTT	CASSYSGGNQPQHF
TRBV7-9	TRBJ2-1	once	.	TGTGCCAGCAGCTTATTGACTCCTACAGAGCAGTTCTTC	CASSLLTPTEQFF
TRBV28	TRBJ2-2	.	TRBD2	TGTGCCAGCAGTTCCCCTGGCGGGGGAACCGGGGAGCTGTTTTTT	CASSSPGGGTGELFF
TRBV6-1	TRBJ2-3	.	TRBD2	TGTGCCAGCAGTGAATGGGGGACTAGCCCCATAGGCAGCACAGATACGCAGTATTTT	CASSEWGTSPIGSTDTQYF
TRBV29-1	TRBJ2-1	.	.	TGCAGCGTTGAGAGATCCGCAGGGTTCGATGAGCAGTTCTTC	CSVERSAGFDEQFF
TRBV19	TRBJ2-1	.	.	TGTGCCAGTAGTCCCGAGGGGGGTGCCAATGAGCAGTTCTTC	CASSPEGGANEQFF
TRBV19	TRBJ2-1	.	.	TGTGCCAGTAGTATCACTACCCAACGGGATGAGCAGTTCTTC	CASSITTQRDEQFF
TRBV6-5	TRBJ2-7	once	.	TGTGCCAGCTCCCTGAACTCCTACGAGCAGTACTTC	CASSLNSYEQYF